The entry below gives a single TCR beta chain sequence along with its context. Its target is not known. The data belong to a study of vaccination and CD4 T cells after COVID-19. The Oncomine TCR Beta short-read assay sequenced DNA from cultured CD4+ T cells. Using its own MiXCR run on the PCR reads, TCRdb lists one record per CDR3 protein. Among 13,000 or so distinct CDR3 sequences listed, around two thirds were seen once. Documented treatment: 10-day PBMC culture with coronavirus spike peptide pools or control peptides (ViraFEST assay). Patients returned positive PCR results between March and December 2020, earlier than US Alpha, Beta and Delta variants. Peptide pools at approximately 10 ug/ml and IL-2 at about 9.6 IU/ml were added to cultures of a few million PBMCs per well. Germline loops: CDR1 DFQATT, CDR2 SNEGSKA (reference sequence). J lost 1 base, V lost 3 bases, and 4 bases had no gene match. This CDR3 region has 14 residues.

Sequenced material: CD4+ T cells from blood, cultured in vitro. The receptor was isolated from a human donor who had recovered from COVID-19. This chain connects TRBV20-1 to TRBJ2-5; TRBD2 matches 8 bases. CDR3 bases: TGCAGTGCTAGCTTAGCGGGGCTCCAAGAGACCCAGTACTTC. This gives the protein CSASLAGLQETQYF.